Sequencing of this TCR beta chain was carried out in a study of T cells in localized non-small cell lung cancer. Study results and limitations: A median of 57 clones ranked among the top 100 in tumor appeared in adjacent lung. Elevated blood T cell density was associated with longer overall survival. Uninvolved adjacent lung, not tumor, had the highest T cell clonality. Sequencing was limited to one tumor region, leaving the possibility of heterogeneity open.

Repertoires were generated with immunoSEQ multiplex PCR, while TCRdb's copy carries only in-frame clones and drops some. This table has approximately 24,000 clones, about 91% appearing once. V lost 3 bases, J lost 9 bases, and 7 bases stayed unmatched. Germline assignment: CDR1 SGHNT and CDR2 YYREEE (reference sequence). There are 13 residues in the CDR3. Comment on this clone: What it recognizes is unknown.

The source of this sequence is an older female donor with stage II squamous cell lung carcinoma. V usage is TRBV5-4 and J usage is TRBJ2-5; TRBD2 matches at 8 bases. This specimen was peripheral blood, taken before any cancer treatment. CDR3 bases: TGTGCCAGCAGCTGGGGGACGCGGGGGGCCCAGTACTTC. Translated: CASSWGTRGAQYF.